This entry concerns a single T cell receptor beta chain. This sample was included in a study of shared clonotypes between healthy human individuals. HIV-negative, healthy adults without recent acute infections or vaccinations were the donors. This CDR3 has 17 residues. CDR1 is KGHSH, CDR2 LQKENI, per germline. Unmatched junction bases numbered 6, after V lost 1 base and J lost 0 bases. TCRdb's table, derived via immunoSEQ multiplex PCR, lists solely in-frame clones and lacks some. The sample lists around 88,000 clones, 60% to 70% occurring once. Sequencing was performed on memory CD8+ T cells sorted from blood. The subset is: CD45RO+ cells pooled with CCR7-negative TemRA cells. The sequence came from a man aged 25 to 40 in good health. The V and J genes are TRBV18 and TRBJ2-1, with 7 positions matching TRBD2. The CDR3 DNA reads TGTGCCAGCTCACCACGTATGGGGGGGGGCTCCTACAATGAGCAGTTCTTC. Its translation is CASSPRMGGGSYNEQFF. Supplemented by reference TRBV18 and TRBJ2-1, the full variable domain reads NAGVMQNPRHLVRRRGQEARLRCSPMKGHSHVYWYRQLPEEGLKFMVYLQKENIIDESGMPKERFSAEFPKEGPSILRIQQVVRGDSAAYFCASSPRMGGGSYNEQFFGPGTRLTVL.